This TCR beta chain was documented in a study of shared clonotypes between healthy human individuals. The donors were adults (healthy and HIV-negative) with no recent acute infections or vaccinations. Clones were sequenced by immunoSEQ multiplex PCR, and TCRdb holds only the in-frame ones, with some missing. The sample holds approximately 1,000,000 clones, approximately 80% seen once. The sequenced sample consisted of memory CD4+ T cells from PBMCs. Subset given: CD45RA-negative fraction. The TCR originated in a man aged 18 to 30 in good health. Some clones in this sample may be carry-over from other donors' samples.

The CDR3 protein is CSVEPTGLTETQYF. CDR3 coding DNA: TGCAGCGTAGAACCGACAGGCCTAACAGAGACCCAGTACTTC. J is TRBJ2-5 and V is TRBV29-1, with D perhaps matching TRBD1 (6 bases). Trimming cost V 6 bases and J 4 bases, with 18 bases left between them. CDR3 size: 14 residues. Germline V gene lookup returns CDR1 SQVTM and CDR2 ANQGSEA.